The 9 T cell receptor beta chains presented below share a single source sample, sequenced in a study of STAT5B mutations in CD4+ large granular lymphocyte leukemia. Repertoires were generated with immunoSEQ multiplex PCR, while TCRdb's copy carries only in-frame clones and drops some. The sample carries more than 45,000 clones, roughly two thirds recorded once. What was sequenced was CD4+ T cells from blood buffy coats. These receptor sequences come from a human donor in good health.

Remarks on this clone: This sample also contains other DNA sequences that code for the same CDR3. The chain uses TRBV5-1 and TRBJ2-3; D gene unclear. Germline loops: CDR1 SGHRS, CDR2 YFSETQ. Trimming cost V 0 bases and J 2 bases, with 7 bases left between them. The CDR3 length is 14 residues. CDR3 protein: CASSLGQTTDTQYF. The DNA for the CDR3 is TGCGCCAGCAGCTTGGGCCAGACCACAGATACGCAGTATTTT.

This chain links TRBV6-6 with TRBJ1-4; weak D call: TRBD1 (6 bases). Germline V lookup: CDR1 MNHNY, CDR2 SVGAGI (reference sequence). CDR3 size: 11 residues. Trimming shortened V by 4 bases and J by 12 bases, and 9 bases separated the two germline ends. DNA for the CDR3: TGTGCCAGCAGTTTTCGACAGGAACTGTTTTTT. Its protein is CASSFRQELFF.

The chain is built from TRBV5-1 and TRBJ1-1; 7 bases are shared with TRBD1. The trim removed 5 bases at V and 0 bases at J, leaving 7 bases unmatched. CDR1 is SGHRS and CDR2 is YFSETQ in the germline V gene. The CDR3 has 15 amino acids. The CDR3 protein is CASSPGTAMNTEAFF. Here the CDR3 DNA reads TGCGCCAGCAGTCCCGGGACAGCCATGAACACTGAAGCTTTCTTT.

This clone was observed a few times. The rearrangement links TRBV30 to TRBJ2-2; D gene ambiguous. CDR3 size: 12 residues. Trimming cost V 2 bases and J 7 bases, with 8 bases left between them. Germline CDR1 is GTSNPN and CDR2 is SVGIG (reference sequence). CDR3 loop: CAWSPGLGELFF. The DNA for the CDR3 is TGTGCCTGGAGTCCGGGTCTCGGGGAGCTGTTTTTT.

This clone was detected only a few times. The chain recombines TRBV9 with TRBJ2-5, with a tentative D call TRBD2 (5 bases). The CDR3 runs 15 residues. V was cut by 2 bases and J by 0 bases, with 11 bases left in between. Germline V lookup: CDR1 SGDLS, CDR2 YYNGEE. DNA for the CDR3: TGTGCCAGCAGCGTCTTAGCGACGTACCAAGAGACCCAGTACTTC. This sequence encodes CASSVLATYQETQYF.

The chain recombines TRBV5-1 with TRBJ2-2; no firm D call. The V end was cut by 2 bases, the J end by 5 bases, with 4 bases between. Germline assignment: CDR1 SGHRS and CDR2 YFSETQ. The CDR3 contains 12 residues. CDR3 in amino acids: CASSFETGELFF. The CDR3 DNA sequence: TGCGCCAGCAGCTTCGAGACCGGGGAGCTGTTTTTT.

This clone was found once. The V gene is TRBV5-1, the J gene TRBJ2-3; 8 bases map to TRBD1. This CDR3 has 15 amino acids. Germline CDR1 and CDR2: SGHRS and YFSETQ. Trimming at V came to 3 bases and at J to 5 bases, leaving 8 bases not matched to a gene. CDR3 DNA sequence: TGCGCCAGCAGCTGGGCCCAGGGGGCCCAAGATACGCAGTATTTT. Amino acid sequence: CASSWAQGAQDTQYF.

The gene calls are TRBV6-1 and TRBJ2-3, with D tentatively TRBD2 (6 bases). This CDR3 contains 14 residues. Germline V gene sequence: CDR1 MNHNS, CDR2 SASEGT. V was cut by 4 bases and J by 6 bases, with 14 bases left in between. The CDR3 spells CASSGSGSHDTQYF. DNA for the CDR3: TGTGCCAGCAGTGGTTCCGGGAGTCATGATACGCAGTATTTT.

V gene TRBV19 combines with J gene TRBJ2-5, with D tentatively TRBD1 (6 bases). V dropped 6 bases and J dropped 1 base, with 9 bases sitting between them. CDR1 LNHDA and CDR2 SQIVND come from the germline V gene (reference sequence). CDR3 length equals 13 residues. CDR3 DNA sequence: TGTGCCAGTAGCGGGACAATCCAAGAGACCCAGTACTTC. It specifies CASSGTIQETQYF.